Presented here are 3 T cell receptor beta chains from one specimen sequenced in a study of blood T cell repertoires in COVID-19. Method: immunoSEQ multiplex PCR; TCRdb's copy keeps in-frame clones and lacks some. In the table there are approximately 170,000 clones, roughly nine tenths of which are singletons. Material for sequencing was peripheral blood. Receptors originate from a man aged 30 to 45 with acute or convalescent COVID-19.

The DNA of the CDR3 is TGTGCCAGCAGCGGACTGGACAATCAGCCCCAGCATTTT. It translates to CASSGLDNQPQHF. The chain recombines TRBV3-1 (or the pseudogene TRBV3-2) with TRBJ1-5; D gene unclear. CDR3 size: 13 residues. V dropped 5 bases and J dropped 3 bases, with 8 bases sitting between them. Germline assignment: CDR1 LGHDT and CDR2 YNNKEL (reference sequence).

The rearrangement links TRBV5-5 to TRBJ1-1; D ambiguous. The ends were cut back, 1 base at V and 6 bases at J, with 7 bases in the middle. Germline V lookup: CDR1 SGHKS, CDR2 YYEKEE (reference sequence). The CDR3 contains 12 residues. Here the CDR3 DNA reads TGTGCCAGCAGCTTGTTTGTCGCTGAAGCTTTCTTT. This gives the protein CASSLFVAEAFF.

The J gene is TRBJ1-6, the V gene TRBV6-5; 7 bases map to TRBD1. The CDR3 is 15 residues long. The V segment lost 7 bases and the J segment 7 bases; nucleotides outside the gene matches: 10. Germline-derived CDR1 and CDR2 are MNHEY and SVGAGI. This CDR3 is CASTKKTGRNSPLHF. Here the CDR3 DNA reads TGTGCCAGCACCAAAAAGACAGGGAGGAATTCACCCCTCCACTTT.